The 28 T cell receptor beta chains listed next were all sequenced from one sample in a study of regulatory T cells in long-lasting Graves disease (dated by TCRdb to the early 2020s). The time point tag for this specimen amounts to: newly diagnosed GD, antithyroid drugs for less than 3 months. For both TCR sequencing and RNA sequencing, RNA was extracted from PBMCs in TRIzol. Library generation was performed with multiplex PCR. The reads were generated on an Illumina HiSeq 4000. iRepertoire HTBI primers and Arm-PCR amplification of CDR3 regions were used to construct TCR beta libraries. TCRdb reprocessing: public reads trimmed at Q25 with fastp, clones called with MiXCR, in-frame beta chains kept. Each entry merges the rows of one CDR3 protein and shows their most common DNA and genes. The sample profile shows about 400,000 distinct CDR3 sequences; about 15% of them were found once. The top ten constitute over 7% of the sample.

The same data also went into a second study, on T cells in Graves' hyperthyroidism and ophthalmopathy.

The specimen comprised peripheral blood mononuclear cells (PBMCs), sampled at new diagnosis, from a patient treated with antithyroid drugs. The receptors derive from a woman aged 40 to 50 with Graves disease. Donor details come from another sample of the same person, matched by shared clones.

A few counts support this clonotype. This chain uses TRBV20-1 with TRBJ2-2; the match to TRBD2 covers 8 bases. The CDR3 is 13 amino acids. From germline, CDR1 is DFQATT and CDR2 SNEGSKA (reference sequence). Losses at the gene ends were 3 bases for V and 5 bases for J; bases not matched to a gene: 2. The CDR3 loop is CSARRGATGELFF. The CDR3 nucleotides read TGCAGTGCTAGGCGGGGGGCGACCGGGGAGCTGTTTTTT.

This clonotype was observed at least ten times. J is TRBJ1-5 and V is TRBV11-2; no reliable D call. Trimming removed 1 base at V and 1 base at J, with 11 bases between. CDR1 is SGHAT and CDR2 is FQNNGV in the germline V gene. The CDR3 is made up of 16 amino acids. CDR3 DNA: TGTGCCAGCAGCTTAGTTGTAGGGTGGAGCAATCAGCCCCAGCATTTT. Translated: CASSLVVGWSNQPQHF.

This clonotype was counted at least ten times. The gene calls are TRBV10-3 and TRBJ1-5; D is uncertain. V was pared by 3 bases and J by 4 bases, with 13 bases between. CDR1 and CDR2 from the germline V gene are ENHRY and SYGVKD. The CDR3 runs to 15 residues. CDR3 nucleotide sequence: TGTGCCATCAGTGACCTTGGAGGTACGAATCAGCCCCAGCATTTT. Amino acids: CAISDLGGTNQPQHF.

In this sample, this clonotype turned up many times. The gene calls are TRBV12-3 or TRBV12-4 and TRBJ1-2, with 8 bases lining up with TRBD1. The CDR3 loop spans 13 amino acids. V gave up 5 bases and J gave up 2 bases; unmatched junction bases: 1. The CDR3 DNA reads as TGTGCCAGCAGTCGGACAGGGAACTATGGCTACACCTTC. Protein sequence: CASSRTGNYGYTF.

The chain uses TRBV12-3 or TRBV12-4 and TRBJ2-7; D is uncertain. The V and J ends lost 6 bases and 4 bases respectively, with 19 bases between them. The CDR3 contains 15 residues. CDR3: CASSQANGPFYEQYF. The CDR3 coding sequence is TGTGCCAGCAGCCAAGCAAACGGACCCTTTTACGAGCAGTACTTC.

Ten or more counts support this clonotype. The rearrangement joins TRBV11-2 to TRBJ2-7; 7 bases are a match to TRBD2. CDR1 SGHAT and CDR2 FQNNGV come from the germline V gene. Losses at the gene ends were 5 bases for V and 1 base for J; bases not matched to a gene: 8. This CDR3 comprises 15 residues. CDR3: CASSPGGGGSYEQYF. CDR3 bases: TGTGCCAGCAGCCCCGGCGGGGGAGGGTCCTACGAGCAGTACTTC.

This clonotype has ten or more counts. The chain is built from TRBV6-5 and TRBJ1-1, with D possibly TRBD1 on 6 matching bases. Trimming left V 0 bases short and J 1 base short, with 15 bases between. This CDR3 is 17 amino acids long. Per germline, CDR1 MNHEY and CDR2 SVGAGI. The CDR3 DNA follows: TGTGCCAGCAGTTACTCGTACGGGGGGCAGAGGAACACTGAAGCTTTCTTT. It specifies CASSYSYGGQRNTEAFF.

This clonotype appeared many times. V is TRBV28 and J is TRBJ2-7, with D maybe TRBD2 (6 bases). The CDR3 is 12 residues long. V lost 7 bases to trimming and J lost 4 bases, with 11 bases between them. Germline V CDR1 and CDR2: MDHEN, SYDVKM. The CDR3 loop reads CASIGGTYEQYF. The DNA for the CDR3 is TGTGCCAGCATTGGGGGGACGTACGAGCAGTACTTC.

This clonotype has more than one count but fewer than ten. A much larger clone differs from this one at a single base, so this may be a read error. In this CDR3 the conserved last residue, phenylalanine or tryptophan, is missing, so a read error is likely. This rearrangement joins TRBV28 to TRBJ2-7, with TRBD2 as a possible D gene (6 bases). Trimming stripped 6 bases from V and 6 bases from J, with 9 bases between. This CDR3 contains 11 residues. CDR1 is MDHEN, CDR2 SYDVKM, per germline. CDR3 region: CASSIGSEQYL. CDR3 nucleotide sequence: TGTGCCAGCAGCATCGGGAGCGAGCAGTACCTC.

This clonotype was detected ten times or more. Here the CDR3 DNA reads TGTGCCAGCTCACCCCAAGAAACCCCCGGGGAGCTGTTTTTT. As protein: CASSPQETPGELFF. The rearrangement links TRBV18 to TRBJ2-2; D call uncertain. V lost 3 bases, J lost 6 bases, and 11 bases lay in between. In germline, CDR1 is KGHSH, CDR2 LQKENI. CDR3 length equals 14 residues.

This clonotype is a singleton in its sample. Given a much more abundant clone one base away, this may be a read error. CDR3 region: CASSQAGDLYNGQFF. For the CDR3, the DNA is TGTGCCAGCAGCCAAGCAGGGGACCTATACAATGGGCAGTTCTTC. The chain recombines TRBV14 with TRBJ2-1, with D maybe TRBD1 (6 bases). From germline, CDR1 is SGHDN and CDR2 FVKESK. This CDR3 spans 15 amino acids.

About this clonotype: A much larger clone sits a single nucleotide away, making a read error possible. This chain links TRBV5-1 with TRBJ2-7; TRBD2 agrees at 7 bases. The junction had 9 bases not matched to a gene; V was cut back by 3 bases and J by 0 bases. Germline V CDR1 and CDR2: SGHRS, YFSETQ. The CDR3 runs to 16 residues. This CDR3 is CASSSGGPGTSYEQYF. In DNA form, the CDR3 reads TGCGCCAGCAGCTCGGGAGGACCGGGAACCTCCTACGAGCAGTACTTC.

The rearrangement joins TRBV5-1 to TRBJ2-4; 9 nucleotides line up with TRBD2. Unmatched junction bases numbered 4, after V lost 1 base and J lost 2 bases. Germline assignment: CDR1 SGHRS and CDR2 YFSETQ. CDR3 size: 16 residues. CDR3 amino acids: CASSLSSGGSKNIQYF. The CDR3 DNA reads TGCGCCAGCAGCTTGAGTAGCGGGGGTTCCAAAAACATTCAGTACTTC.

This clonotype was seen only once. A read error may explain this, as a much larger clone is one base away. The rearrangement joins TRBV6-1 to TRBJ2-7; D not certain. The V end was cut by 5 bases, the J end by 2 bases, with 16 bases between. Germline V lookup: CDR1 MNHNS, CDR2 SASEGT. This CDR3 contains 15 residues. CDR3 residues: CASSHGSLTPYEQYF. As DNA, the CDR3 is TGTGCCAGCAGTCACGGGTCCCTGACCCCCTACGAGCAGTACTTC.

This clonotype was counted at least ten times. The chain uses TRBV9 and TRBJ2-7; D remains ambiguous. Germline CDR1 reads SGDLS; CDR2 reads YYNGEE. The CDR3 spans 15 residues. With 3 bases removed from V and 0 bases from J, the gap between germline ends came to 13 bases. The CDR3 sequence: CASSAGLGGSYEQYF. The CDR3 DNA is TGTGCCAGCAGCGCTGGGTTAGGTGGCTCCTACGAGCAGTACTTC.

The V gene is TRBV7-9, the J gene TRBJ2-5; D remains ambiguous. This CDR3 contains 13 residues. Germline values: CDR1 SEHNR, CDR2 FQNEAQ (reference sequence). V shed 6 bases and J shed 2 bases, with 10 bases lying between them. CDR3 sequence (DNA): TGTGCCAGCAGTCCCGTAGCACAAGAGACCCAGTACTTC. It yields the protein CASSPVAQETQYF.

This clonotype was seen at least ten times. The genes are TRBV7-9 and TRBJ1-1; D gene ambiguous. The germline V gene encodes CDR1 SEHNR and CDR2 FQNEAQ (reference sequence). This CDR3 comprises 14 residues. Trimming removed 0 bases from V and 5 bases from J, with 10 bases in between. The CDR3 loop is CASSLASTGTEAFF. The CDR3, as DNA: TGTGCCAGCAGCTTAGCTTCAACGGGGACTGAAGCTTTCTTT.

This clonotype came up many times. The chain has TRBV19 and TRBJ2-2; TRBD2 aligns across 7 bases. The J segment lost 6 bases and the V segment lost 7 bases, leaving 14 bases of the junction unmatched. From germline, CDR1 is LNHDA and CDR2 SQIVND (reference sequence). The CDR3 is 16 residues long. CDR3 bases: TGTGCCAGTACCCCTGGGGCGGGAGTATGGGCCGGGGAGCTGTTTTTT. This translates into CASTPGAGVWAGELFF. The full variable domain, rest sourced from reference TRBV19 and TRBJ2-2, is DGGITQSPKYLFRKEGQNVTLSCEQNLNHDAMYWYRQDPGQGLRLIYYSQIVNDFQKGDIAEGYSVSREKKESFPLTVTSAQKNPTAFYLCASTPGAGVWAGELFFGEGSRLTVL.

This clonotype occurred many times. The V call is TRBV19, the J call TRBJ2-1; TRBD2 matches 7 bases. The junction had 8 bases not matched to a gene; V was cut back by 3 bases and J by 9 bases. Germline-derived CDR1 and CDR2 are LNHDA and SQIVND (reference sequence). The CDR3 is made up of 14 amino acids. CDR3 region: CASSIETSRAEQFF. CDR3 DNA: TGTGCCAGTAGTATTGAGACTAGCCGAGCTGAGCAGTTCTTC.

Only a few counts were recorded for this clonotype. The chain couples TRBV5-4 to TRBJ1-5, with unresolved D. The germline gives CDR1 SGHNT, CDR2 YYREEE (reference sequence). The CDR3 contains 13 residues. Trimming shortened V by 3 bases and J by 7 bases, and 11 bases separated the two germline ends. CDR3: CASSSGPRQPQHF. CDR3 in DNA: TGTGCCAGCAGCTCCGGTCCCCGGCAGCCCCAGCATTTT. Using reference TRBV5-4 and TRBJ1-5 for the parts outside the CDR3, the full variable domain is ETGVTQSPTHLIKTRGQQVTLRCSSQSGHNTVSWYQQALGQGPQFIFQYYREEENGRGNFPPRFSGLQFPNYSSELNVNALELDDSALYLCASSSGPRQPQHFGDGTRLSIL.

This clonotype has ten or more counts. The CDR3 region is CASSWNPGSRDQPQHF. CDR3 sequence (DNA): TGTGCCAGCAGCTGGAACCCCGGGAGCCGCGATCAGCCCCAGCATTTT. J is TRBJ1-5 and V is TRBV5-5; D is ambiguous. From germline, CDR1 is SGHKS and CDR2 YYEKEE (reference sequence). Trimming took 3 bases from V and 5 from J, leaving 18 bases between them. The CDR3 is 16 residues long.

Many counts were recorded for this clonotype. The chain uses TRBV28 and TRBJ2-7; 7 nucleotides agree with TRBD1. Germline lookup yields CDR1 MDHEN and CDR2 SYDVKM. The CDR3 spans 15 residues. V gave up 3 bases and J gave up 3 bases; unmatched junction bases: 8. Here the CDR3 reads CASSLVFGDSYEQYF. As DNA, the CDR3 is TGTGCCAGCAGTTTGGTTTTTGGGGACAGCTACGAGCAGTACTTC.

This clonotype was detected ten times or more. The V call is TRBV7-9, the J call TRBJ2-1; D remains ambiguous. The CDR3 spans 13 residues. The germline CDR1 and CDR2 sequences are SEHNR and FQNEAQ (reference sequence). The V and J ends lost 1 base and 5 bases respectively, with 6 bases between them. CDR3 loop: CASSLESHNEQFF. DNA of the CDR3: TGTGCCAGCAGCTTAGAATCGCACAATGAGCAGTTCTTC.

The V and J genes are TRBV4-2 and TRBJ2-1; 14 nucleotides align to TRBD2. After removal of 0 bases from V and 8 bases from J, the junction contained 3 bases not matched to a gene. Germline V gene sequence: CDR1 LGHNA, CDR2 YNFKEQ. CDR3 size: 16 residues. The CDR3 loop reads CASSQEGTSGSHEQFF. Written as DNA, the CDR3 is TGTGCCAGCAGCCAAGAAGGGACTAGCGGGAGCCATGAGCAGTTCTTC.

The chain carries TRBV10-1 and TRBJ2-2; D is ambiguous. Germline V CDR1 and CDR2: WNHNN, SYGVQD (reference sequence). This CDR3 has 14 amino acids. Trimming left V 0 bases short and J 5 bases short, with 7 bases between. CDR3 nucleotides: TGCGCCAGCAGTGAGTCGTTAGGGACCGGGGAGCTGTTTTTT. Translation: CASSESLGTGELFF.

The chain couples TRBV15 to TRBJ2-6, with D tentatively TRBD1 (5 bases). The CDR3 is made up of 18 amino acids. CDR1 LNHNV and CDR2 YYDKDF come from the germline V gene (reference sequence). V shed 0 bases and J shed 4 bases, with 16 bases lying between them. This chain's CDR3 is CATSRDWGLETGANVLTF. In DNA form, the CDR3 reads TGTGCCACCAGCAGAGATTGGGGCCTGGAAACCGGGGCCAACGTCCTGACTTTC.

This clonotype was counted many times. The chain couples TRBV18 to TRBJ1-2; possibly TRBD1 for D (6 bases). Germline V gives CDR1 KGHSH, CDR2 LQKENI. The CDR3 loop spans 14 amino acids. The ends were cut back, 3 bases at V and 5 bases at J, with 13 bases in the middle. The CDR3 bases are TGTGCCAGCTCACCGTCCGGGACACCTTATGGCTACACCTTC. It specifies CASSPSGTPYGYTF.

This clonotype was recorded many times. The chain has TRBV28 and TRBJ2-7; D is ambiguous. Per germline, CDR1 MDHEN and CDR2 SYDVKM. Trimming took 8 bases from V and 6 from J, leaving 14 bases between them. The CDR3 consists of 12 residues. The CDR3 loop reads CASGLQVREQYF. DNA of the CDR3: TGTGCCAGCGGGCTTCAGGTGCGCGAGCAGTACTTC.